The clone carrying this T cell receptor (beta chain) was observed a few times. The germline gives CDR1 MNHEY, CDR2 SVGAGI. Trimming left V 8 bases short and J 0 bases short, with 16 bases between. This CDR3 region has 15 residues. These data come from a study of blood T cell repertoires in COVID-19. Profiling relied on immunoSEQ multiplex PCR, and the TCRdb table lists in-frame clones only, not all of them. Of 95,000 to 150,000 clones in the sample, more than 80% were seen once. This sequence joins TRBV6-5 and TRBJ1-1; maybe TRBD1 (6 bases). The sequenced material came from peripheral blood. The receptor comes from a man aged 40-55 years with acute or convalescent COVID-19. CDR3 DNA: TGTGCCAGCTGGCGGACAGCGATCATGAACACTGAAGCTTTCTTT. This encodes CASWRTAIMNTEAFF.